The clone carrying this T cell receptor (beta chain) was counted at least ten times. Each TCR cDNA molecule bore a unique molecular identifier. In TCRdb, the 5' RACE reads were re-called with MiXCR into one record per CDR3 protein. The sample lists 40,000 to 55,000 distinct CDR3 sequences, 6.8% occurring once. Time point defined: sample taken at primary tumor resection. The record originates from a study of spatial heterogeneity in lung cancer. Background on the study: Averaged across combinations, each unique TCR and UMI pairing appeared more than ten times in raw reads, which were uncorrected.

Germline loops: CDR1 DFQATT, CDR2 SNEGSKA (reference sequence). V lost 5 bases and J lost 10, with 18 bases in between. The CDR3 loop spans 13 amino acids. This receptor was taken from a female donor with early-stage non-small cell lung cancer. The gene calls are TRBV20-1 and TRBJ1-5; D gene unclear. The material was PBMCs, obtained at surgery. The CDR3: CSASEIIFPPQHF. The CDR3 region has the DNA TGCAGTGCTTCAGAGATCATTTTCCCTCCCCAGCATTTT.